This TCR beta chain was sequenced in a study of OX40 agonist ivuxolimab in advanced cancers. On the study more broadly: Hepatocellular carcinoma, melanoma, renal cell or head and neck cancer was diagnosed in the dose-escalation patients.

Germline CDR1 reads GTSNPN; CDR2 reads SVGIG (reference sequence). CDR3 length: 13 residues. V shed 7 bases and J shed 3 bases, with 16 bases lying between them. With baseline, cycle 4 day 1, and cycle 7 day 1 as timepoints, blood was sampled. The assay was immunoSEQ multiplex PCR, and TCRdb's table has in-frame clones only and misses some. The table includes about 62,000 clones, 79% detected once. Of note for this clone: Its antigen is unidentified.

Study results and caveats: Normalized expansion of T-cell clones was also low for some nonresponders.

Material: CD4+ or CD8+ T cells sorted from blood, obtained in a trial of the OX40 agonist ivuxolimab. This clonotype was sampled from an adult with an advanced solid tumor such as melanoma, head and neck, liver or kidney cancer. The chain uses TRBV30 and TRBJ2-7; perhaps TRBD1 as D (5 bases). In nucleotides, the CDR3 is TGTGCCTCTTCTTCCGACAGTTTCTACGAGCAGTACTTC. Residues: CASSSDSFYEQYF.